This entry describes one T cell receptor (beta chain). The data were produced by immunoSEQ multiplex PCR, yet TCRdb's version contains in-frame clones alone and is incomplete. The sample yields 61,000 or so clones, roughly four fifths seen once. This sample stems from a study of OX40 agonist ivuxolimab in advanced cancers. Study information: Patients received ivuxolimab, an agonistic anti-OX40 (CD134) antibody. Patients received intravenous ivuxolimab every 2 weeks at 0.01 to 10 mg/kg.

The CDR3 totals 17 residues. The germline V gene has CDR1 SGHTA and CDR2 FQGNSA. V was pared by 3 bases and J by 6 bases, with 22 bases between. The material sequenced was CD4+ or CD8+ T cells sorted from blood, taken in a trial of the OX40 agonist ivuxolimab. This TCR was recovered from an adult with an advanced solid tumor such as melanoma, head and neck, liver or kidney cancer. This sequence joins TRBV7-2 and TRBJ2-3; tentatively, D is TRBD2 (7 bases). The CDR3 spells CASSFSSLSGGGDTQYF. The CDR3 DNA is TGTGCCAGCAGCTTCTCCTCCCTCTCGGGGGGCGGGGATACGCAGTATTTT.